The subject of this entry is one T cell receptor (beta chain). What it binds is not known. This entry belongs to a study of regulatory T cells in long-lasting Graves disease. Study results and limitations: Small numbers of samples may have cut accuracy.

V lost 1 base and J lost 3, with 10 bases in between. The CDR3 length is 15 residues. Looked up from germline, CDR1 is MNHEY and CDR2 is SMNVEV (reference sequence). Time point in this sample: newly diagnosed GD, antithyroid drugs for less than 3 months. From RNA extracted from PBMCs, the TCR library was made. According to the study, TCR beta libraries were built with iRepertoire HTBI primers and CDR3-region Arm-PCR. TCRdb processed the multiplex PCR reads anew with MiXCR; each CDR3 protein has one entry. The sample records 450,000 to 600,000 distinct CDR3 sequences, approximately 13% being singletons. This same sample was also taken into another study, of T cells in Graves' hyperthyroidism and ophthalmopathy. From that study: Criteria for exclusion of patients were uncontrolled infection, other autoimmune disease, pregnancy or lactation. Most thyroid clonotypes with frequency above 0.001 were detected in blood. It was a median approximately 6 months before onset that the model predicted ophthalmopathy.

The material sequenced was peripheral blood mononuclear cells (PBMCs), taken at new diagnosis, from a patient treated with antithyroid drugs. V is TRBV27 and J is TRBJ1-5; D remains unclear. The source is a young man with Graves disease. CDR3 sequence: CASSLWAGDNQPQHF. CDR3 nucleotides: TGTGCCAGCAGTTTATGGGCAGGCGACAATCAGCCCCAGCATTTT.